A selection of T cell receptor beta chains follows, all from one sample in a study of shared T cell receptors in the human thymus. Libraries were prepared by immunoSEQ multiplex PCR; TCRdb keeps only in-frame clonotypes and omits some of them. This sample has 500,000 to 850,000 clones, with more than 75% found just once. This sample was shared with a second study, whose subject was human thymus T cells.

Input material: thymocytes. The receptors here all came from a boy under two years old with a congenital heart defect. Both conserved end residues are part of each CDR3.

CDR3aa	v_gene	j_gene
CASSPKGTGRVYEQYF	TRBV18	TRBJ2-7
CASSQSSGGPNEWQFF	TRBV2	TRBJ2-1
CASSLRGGIAGAGNEQFF	TRBV5-1	TRBJ2-1
CSAGGSYEQYF	TRBV20-1	TRBJ2-7
CASSQQTWAYEQYF	TRBV18	TRBJ2-7
CASKQDPSGGTLAKNIQYF	TRBV4-1	TRBJ2-4
CASSRTGNTEAFF	TRBV4-3	TRBJ1-1
CASSLSSSQPHNSPLHF	TRBV27	TRBJ1-6
CASTLAGGAVDTQYF	TRBV28	TRBJ2-3
CASSHAAKRGNTIYF	TRBV11-2	TRBJ1-3
CASSLKLGGRAYEQYF	TRBV27	TRBJ2-7
CASSLAAFEPDTQYF	TRBV7-9	TRBJ2-3
CASSELSGNTIYF	TRBV6-1	TRBJ1-3
CASSIVPRATGLVEQYF	TRBV19	TRBJ2-7
CASHRKGVASGELFF	TRBV25-1	TRBJ2-2
CASSGGQGEGSPLHF	TRBV6-1	TRBJ1-6
CASSQLTDRNYEKLFF	TRBV4-1	TRBJ1-4
CASSLMGQGERNTIYF	TRBV5-1	TRBJ1-3
CASSGTGLGETQYF	TRBV9	TRBJ2-5
CASSSTQGEPQHF	TRBV18	TRBJ1-5
CASGFPYSGNTIYF	TRBV12-5	TRBJ1-3
CASSTAPGTRGPQETQYF	TRBV19	TRBJ2-5
CASVRFGGQGGFEQYF	TRBV28	TRBJ2-7
CASSLVGRIYVGYTF	TRBV5-8	TRBJ1-2
CASREGRRGLAEDNEQFF	TRBV7-6	TRBJ2-1
CSVVWQGHGDTQYF	TRBV29-1	TRBJ2-3
CATERMGQGGNQPQHF	TRBV28	TRBJ1-5
CASSPAGGLVRTDTQYF	TRBV27	TRBJ2-3
CASSPGTSEKNIQYF	TRBV7-2	TRBJ2-4
CASSLAGWDTALGTDTQYF	TRBV11-2	TRBJ2-3
CASSQDLDRGYEQYF	TRBV14	TRBJ2-7
CASSEAYKTSGGPYQETQYF	TRBV2	TRBJ2-5
CASSLGTSGSSNEQFF	TRBV28	TRBJ2-1
CASSELLGQGRHEQYF	TRBV25-1	TRBJ2-7
CASSLRVAENTGELFF	TRBV5-6	TRBJ2-2
CASSYLGLPKPYEQYF	TRBV6-5	TRBJ2-7
CASGLVATSRLYEQYF	TRBV12-5	TRBJ2-7
CASSTENPRGQAQYF	TRBV11-3	TRBJ2-7
CASSLGATSGMPHYEQYF	TRBV5-4	TRBJ2-7
CASSIRRGGSMDTEAFF	TRBV19	TRBJ1-1
CASSGSRAHMRYF	TRBV28	TRBJ2-3
CASSSKLTETLTNEKLFF	TRBV5-4	TRBJ1-4
CASRASGGRSYNEQFF	TRBV2	TRBJ2-1
CASSQGAEEYSGANVLTF	TRBV4-3	TRBJ2-6
CASSFSVSYEQYF	TRBV27	TRBJ2-7
CASSEAGGPESYEQYF	TRBV6-1	TRBJ2-7
CASSRRTGLAGGLNEQYF	TRBV5-4	TRBJ2-7
CASILEGQGRNTGELFF	TRBV5-8	TRBJ2-2
CASSTDRLEVGVSTNEKLFF	TRBV27	TRBJ1-4
CASRINWAGRGDYGYTF	TRBV5-4	TRBJ1-2
CASSQVWDRLYGELFF	TRBV4-3	TRBJ2-2
CASSQGPVTATNEKLFF	TRBV14	TRBJ1-4
CAWGQGVTEAFF	TRBV30	TRBJ1-1
CASSPSASAYEQYF	TRBV18	TRBJ2-7